The 22 T cell receptor beta chains given below trace back to one sample, sequenced in a study of blood T cell repertoires in COVID-19. Clones were read by immunoSEQ multiplex PCR, and TCRdb kept only the in-frame ones, dropping some. The sample consists of roughly 77,000 clones, approximately 90% of them appearing once. Sequences were obtained from peripheral blood. The receptors shown here come from a woman at least 80 years old with active COVID-19.

CDR3 bases: TGCGCCAGCAGCCAAGGAGGGCGCGGGGCGCGTGACTATGGCTACACCTTC. Translated: CASSQGGRGARDYGYTF. The rearrangement links TRBV4-3 to TRBJ1-2, with a tentative D call TRBD1 (5 bases). This CDR3 has 17 amino acids. CDR1 LGHNA and CDR2 YSLEER come from the germline V gene. Trimming stripped 1 base from V and 3 bases from J, with 18 bases between.

The genes are TRBV21-1 and TRBJ2-7; the D call of TRBD2 is as the table states it, not checked on the DNA. TRBV21-1 has pseudogene status. The CDR3 is made up of 18 amino acids. The CDR3 sequence is CASSKDGLEREIPYEQYF. DNA of the CDR3: TGTGCCAGCAGCAAGGACGGCCTGGAGCGGGAGATACCCTACGAGCAGTACTTC.

The J gene is TRBJ2-3, the V gene TRBV5-5; D unclear. The CDR3 has 12 residues. Between the trimmed V and J ends, which lost 5 bases and 4 bases, there was a span of 8 bases. The germline V gene encodes CDR1 SGHKS and CDR2 YYEKEE (reference sequence). The CDR3 spells CASSLSADTQYF. CDR3 nucleotides: TGTGCCAGCAGTTTATCCGCAGATACGCAGTATTTT.

The chain carries TRBV7-2 and TRBJ2-7; 11 bases match TRBD2. The CDR3 covers 17 residues. Trimming took 5 bases from V and 5 from J; bases not matched to a gene: 14. Germline V CDR1 and CDR2: SGHTA, FQGNSA. CDR3 DNA sequence: TGTGCCAGCAGCCTACAGGGGCGGACTAGCGGGTCGAACGAGCAGTACTTC. Amino acids: CASSLQGRTSGSNEQYF.

The chain couples TRBV7-9 to TRBJ1-2, with 12 bases matching TRBD1. The CDR3 totals 16 residues. Trimming took 2 bases from V and 5 from J; bases not matched to a gene: 6. Looked up from germline, CDR1 is SEHNR and CDR2 is FQNEAQ (reference sequence). The DNA of the CDR3 is TGTGCCAGCAGCTTATCGGGACAGGGGGCTGGGTATGGCTACACCTTC. It specifies CASSLSGQGAGYGYTF.

This sequence joins TRBV5-1 and TRBJ2-1; D is unresolved. There are 14 residues in the CDR3. Per the germline V gene, CDR1 is SGHRS and CDR2 is YFSETQ. Between the trimmed V and J ends, which lost 4 bases and 2 bases, there was a span of 10 bases. The CDR3 spells CASSQDLTYNEQFF. CDR3 coding DNA: TGCGCCAGCAGCCAGGATCTTACCTACAATGAGCAGTTCTTC.

The V call is TRBV6-2 or TRBV6-3, the J call TRBJ1-3, with D uncertain. CDR1 and CDR2 (germline): MNHEY, SVGEGT. The CDR3 has 17 amino acids. V was clipped by 2 bases and J by 3 bases, with 17 bases between them. As DNA, the CDR3 is TGTGCCAGCAGTTACGGACTACTGGGGAACTATGGAAACACCATATATTTT. Protein product: CASSYGLLGNYGNTIYF.

V is TRBV15 and J is TRBJ1-2; the match to TRBD1 covers 9 bases. This CDR3 is 15 amino acids long. The ends lost 3 bases at V and 0 bases at J; junction bases unmatched: 2. Germline CDR1 reads LNHNV; CDR2 reads YYDKDF (reference sequence). The CDR3 loop is CATSRDRGANYGYTF. CDR3 nucleotide sequence: TGTGCCACCAGCAGGGACAGGGGAGCTAACTATGGCTACACCTTC.

The chain uses TRBV7-9 and TRBJ2-7, with 9 bases identical to TRBD2. CDR1 is SEHNR, CDR2 FQNEAQ, per germline (reference sequence). There are 16 residues in the CDR3. Trimming removed 0 bases from V and 6 bases from J; junction bases left unmatched: 9. In DNA form, the CDR3 reads TGTGCCAGCAGCTTAGCGGATAGCGGGAGTCTGTCCGAGCAGTACTTC. Residues: CASSLADSGSLSEQYF.

This chain joins TRBV6-5 and TRBJ1-1; no firm D call. Germline CDR1 is MNHEY and CDR2 is SVGAGI. The CDR3 spans 13 residues. V was shortened by 5 bases and J by 1 base, with 8 bases between the two germline ends. For the CDR3, the DNA is TGTGCCAGCAGTCCTATAACGAACACTGAAGCTTTCTTT. Its translation is CASSPITNTEAFF.

This chain connects TRBV28 to TRBJ1-1, with D perhaps TRBD1 (5 bases). This CDR3 comprises 13 residues. CDR1 and CDR2 (germline): MDHEN, SYDVKM. Trimming stripped 7 bases from V and 10 bases from J, with 19 bases between. The CDR3 here is CASKFRGAGGAFF. In nucleotides, the CDR3 is TGTGCCAGCAAGTTTAGAGGGGCGGGGGGAGCTTTCTTT.

The chain is built from TRBV27 and TRBJ2-1; D is unclear. With 4 bases removed from V and 0 bases from J, the gap between germline ends came to 10 bases. The CDR3 loop spans 15 amino acids. Germline values: CDR1 MNHEY, CDR2 SMNVEV (reference sequence). CDR3 amino acids: CASSSLAGSYNEQFF. In DNA form, the CDR3 reads TGTGCCAGCAGTTCCCTGGCTGGCTCCTACAATGAGCAGTTCTTC.

The chain combines TRBV19 with TRBJ1-2, with 7 positions matching TRBD1. The CDR3 is made up of 16 amino acids. Unmatched junction bases numbered 15, after V lost 6 bases and J lost 5 bases. Looked up from germline, CDR1 is LNHDA and CDR2 is SQIVND (reference sequence). The chain's CDR3 is CASRTTTGKEDYGYTF. Written as DNA, the CDR3 is TGTGCCAGTAGGACTACGACAGGGAAAGAAGATTATGGCTACACCTTC. Full variable domain (remainder filled in from reference TRBV19 and TRBJ1-2): DGGITQSPKYLFRKEGQNVTLSCEQNLNHDAMYWYRQDPGQGLRLIYYSQIVNDFQKGDIAEGYSVSREKKESFPLTVTSAQKNPTAFYLCASRTTTGKEDYGYTFGSGTRLTVV.

The chain combines TRBV6-6 with TRBJ2-4; tentatively, D is TRBD1 (6 bases). In germline, CDR1 is MNHNY, CDR2 SVGAGI (reference sequence). Trimming left V 5 bases short and J 2 bases short, with 19 bases between. CDR3 size: 17 residues. Here the CDR3 reads CASSLRGGSVTKNIQYF. The CDR3 nucleotides are TGTGCCAGCAGTCTCCGAGGGGGTTCTGTAACCAAAAACATTCAGTACTTC.

The chain has TRBV6-5 and TRBJ2-1, with 7 positions matching TRBD1. The CDR3 runs to 16 residues. V lost 1 base to trimming and J lost 5 bases; unmatched junction nucleotides: 8. Per germline, CDR1 MNHEY and CDR2 SVGAGI. The CDR3 region has the DNA TGTGCCAGCAGTTACTACGGGGACAGATCGGACAATGAGCAGTTCTTC. Translated, it gives CASSYYGDRSDNEQFF.

V gene TRBV4-3 combines with J gene TRBJ2-1; 10 bases are shared with TRBD2. In germline, CDR1 is LGHNA, CDR2 YSLEER. The CDR3 loop spans 14 amino acids. Losses at the gene ends were 0 bases for V and 10 bases for J; bases not matched to a gene: 3. CDR3 DNA sequence: TGCGCCAGCAGCCAAGAGGCACTAGCGGGGGAGCAGTTCTTC. Its protein product is CASSQEALAGEQFF.

This sequence joins TRBV27 and TRBJ2-3; 9 bases map to TRBD1. Germline CDR1 reads MNHEY; CDR2 reads SMNVEV (reference sequence). With 6 bases clipped from V and 2 bases from J, the junction kept 6 bases outside the gene matches. This CDR3 is 15 amino acids long. The DNA of the CDR3 is TGTGCCAGCAGCGGGGGACAGGGAATCACAGATACGCAGTATTTT. This sequence encodes CASSGGQGITDTQYF.

The chain couples TRBV12-3 or TRBV12-4 to TRBJ1-2; no firm D call. CDR3 length equals 12 residues. Between the trimmed V and J ends, which lost 6 bases and 6 bases, there was a span of 11 bases. The CDR3 nucleotides are TGTGCCAGCAGACTAACCGGGGATGGCTACACCTTC. This sequence encodes CASRLTGDGYTF.

This chain links TRBV6-5 with TRBJ2-5; possibly TRBD1 for D (5 bases). The V end was cut by 5 bases, the J end by 2 bases, with 9 bases between. The CDR3 is made up of 13 amino acids. CDR1 and CDR2 (germline): MNHEY, SVGAGI. This CDR3 reads CASSSDSQETQYF. Here the CDR3 DNA reads TGTGCCAGCAGTAGCGACAGTCAAGAGACCCAGTACTTC.

J is TRBJ2-3 and V is TRBV6-6, with 8 bases fitting TRBD2. The CDR3 has 15 amino acids. Germline V lookup: CDR1 MNHNY, CDR2 SVGAGI (reference sequence). J lost 3 bases, V lost 6 bases, and 8 bases had no gene match. This CDR3 is CASSLGLASTDTQYF. The CDR3 DNA follows: TGTGCCAGCAGCCTCGGACTAGCTAGTACAGATACGCAGTATTTT.

The genes are TRBV6-1 and TRBJ1-5, with 7 bases lining up with TRBD1. Trimming at V came to 3 bases and at J to 4 bases, leaving 9 bases not matched to a gene. Germline CDR1 is MNHNS and CDR2 is SASEGT. The CDR3 consists of 16 residues. CDR3 sequence: CASSDSGQVWNQPQHF. DNA for the CDR3: TGTGCCAGCAGTGATTCCGGACAGGTCTGGAATCAGCCCCAGCATTTT.

The V gene is TRBV7-3, the J gene TRBJ2-3; TRBD2 might be the D (6 bases). Trimming removed 0 bases from V and 4 bases from J, with 11 bases in between. Looked up from germline, CDR1 is SGHTA and CDR2 is FQGTGA. The CDR3 has 15 amino acids. CDR3 protein: CASSLTVGGADTQYF. In DNA, the CDR3 is TGTGCCAGCAGCTTAACGGTGGGGGGAGCAGATACGCAGTATTTT.